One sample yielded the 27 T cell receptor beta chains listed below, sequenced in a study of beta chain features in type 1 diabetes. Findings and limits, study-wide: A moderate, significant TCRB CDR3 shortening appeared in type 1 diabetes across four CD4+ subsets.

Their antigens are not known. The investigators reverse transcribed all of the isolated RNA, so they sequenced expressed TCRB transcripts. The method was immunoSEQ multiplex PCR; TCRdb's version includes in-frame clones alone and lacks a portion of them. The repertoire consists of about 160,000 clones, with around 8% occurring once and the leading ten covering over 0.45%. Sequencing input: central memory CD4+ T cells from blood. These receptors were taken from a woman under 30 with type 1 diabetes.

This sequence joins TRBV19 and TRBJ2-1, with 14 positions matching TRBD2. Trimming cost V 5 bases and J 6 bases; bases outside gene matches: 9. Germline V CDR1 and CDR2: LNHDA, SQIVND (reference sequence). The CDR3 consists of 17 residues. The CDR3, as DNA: TGTGCCAGTAGTCCCCACTTGACTAGCGGGAGGGTCAATGAGCAGTTCTTC. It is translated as CASSPHLTSGRVNEQFF.

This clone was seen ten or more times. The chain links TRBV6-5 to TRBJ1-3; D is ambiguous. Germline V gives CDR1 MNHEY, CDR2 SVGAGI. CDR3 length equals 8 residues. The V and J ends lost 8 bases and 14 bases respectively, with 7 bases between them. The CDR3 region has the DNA TGTGCCAGCGCCCCGGTATATTTT. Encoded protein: CASAPVYF.

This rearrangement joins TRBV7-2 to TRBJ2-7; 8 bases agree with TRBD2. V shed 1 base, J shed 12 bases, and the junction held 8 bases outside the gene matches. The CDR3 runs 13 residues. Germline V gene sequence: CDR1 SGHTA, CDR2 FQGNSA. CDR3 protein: CASSLDSGGKAYF. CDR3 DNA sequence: TGTGCCAGCAGCTTAGACAGCGGGGGAAAAGCGTACTTC. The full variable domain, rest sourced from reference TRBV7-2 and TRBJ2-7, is GAGVSQSPSNKVTEKGKDVELRCDPISGHTALYWYRQSLGQGLEFLIYFQGNSAPDKSGLPSDRFSAERTGGSVSTLTIQRTQQEDSAVYLCASSLDSGGKAYFGPGTRLTVT.

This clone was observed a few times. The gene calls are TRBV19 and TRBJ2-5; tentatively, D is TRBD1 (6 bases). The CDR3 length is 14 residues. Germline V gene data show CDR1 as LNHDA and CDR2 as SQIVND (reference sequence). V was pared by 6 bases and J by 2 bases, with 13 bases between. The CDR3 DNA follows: TGTGCCAGTAGGAAACAGGGTGGGCAAGAGACCCAGTACTTC. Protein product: CASRKQGGQETQYF.

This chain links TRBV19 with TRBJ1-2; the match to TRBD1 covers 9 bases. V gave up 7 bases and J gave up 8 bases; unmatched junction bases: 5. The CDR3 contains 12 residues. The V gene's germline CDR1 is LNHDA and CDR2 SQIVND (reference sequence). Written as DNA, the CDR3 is TGTGCCAGTACCCGGGACAGGGTCGGCTACACCTTC. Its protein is CASTRDRVGYTF.

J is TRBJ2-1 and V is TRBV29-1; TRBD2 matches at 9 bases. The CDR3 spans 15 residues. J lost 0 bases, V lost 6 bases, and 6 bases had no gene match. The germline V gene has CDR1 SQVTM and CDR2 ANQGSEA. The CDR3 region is CSVSGGSSSYNEQFF. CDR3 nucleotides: TGCAGCGTGAGCGGGGGGTCGAGCTCCTACAATGAGCAGTTCTTC.

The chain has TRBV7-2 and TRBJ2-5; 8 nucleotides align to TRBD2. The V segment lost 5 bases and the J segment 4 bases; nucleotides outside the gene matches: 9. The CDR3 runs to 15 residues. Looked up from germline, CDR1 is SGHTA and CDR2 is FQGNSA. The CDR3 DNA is TGTGCCAGCAGCCGAAAGAGCGGGGGAAGAGAGACCCAGTACTTC. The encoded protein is CASSRKSGGRETQYF.

For the CDR3, the DNA is TGTGCCAGCAGCTTAGAAGGGGGAGCGGCTTTCTTT. Protein sequence: CASSLEGGAAFF. V is TRBV7-9 and J is TRBJ1-1; tentative D call: TRBD1 (6 bases). CDR1 and CDR2 from the germline V gene are SEHNR and FQNEAQ (reference sequence). The CDR3 has 12 residues. Trimming took 1 base from V and 11 from J, leaving 11 bases between them.

The CDR3 coding sequence is TGTGCCAGCACCGGGTCGGAGACCCAGTACTTC. Amino acid sequence: CASTGSETQYF. J is TRBJ2-5 and V is TRBV25-1, with D unresolved. CDR3 length: 11 amino acids. CDR1 and CDR2 (germline): MGHDK, SYGVNS. The germline V and J ends were trimmed by 7 bases and 5 bases, with 8 bases remaining between them.

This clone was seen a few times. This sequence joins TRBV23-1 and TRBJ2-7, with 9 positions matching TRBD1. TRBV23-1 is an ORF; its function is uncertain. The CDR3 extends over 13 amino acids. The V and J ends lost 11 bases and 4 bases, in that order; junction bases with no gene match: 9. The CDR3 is CAGSRTGDYEQYF. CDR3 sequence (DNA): TGCGCCGGATCTCGGACAGGGGATTACGAGCAGTACTTC.

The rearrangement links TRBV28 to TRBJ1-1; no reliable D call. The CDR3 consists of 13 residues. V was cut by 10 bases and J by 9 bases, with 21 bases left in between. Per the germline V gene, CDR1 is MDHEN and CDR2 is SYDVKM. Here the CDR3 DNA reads TGTGCCACCTCCCTCGGGGAAGGGCGGCAAGCTTTCTTT. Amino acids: CATSLGEGRQAFF.

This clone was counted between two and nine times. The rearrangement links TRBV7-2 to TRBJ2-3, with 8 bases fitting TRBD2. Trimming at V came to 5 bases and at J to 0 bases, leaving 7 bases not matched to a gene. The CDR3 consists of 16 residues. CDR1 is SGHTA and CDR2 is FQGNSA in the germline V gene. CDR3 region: CASSPRGGASTDTQYF. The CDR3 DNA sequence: TGTGCCAGCAGCCCTCGGGGGGGCGCTAGCACAGATACGCAGTATTTT.

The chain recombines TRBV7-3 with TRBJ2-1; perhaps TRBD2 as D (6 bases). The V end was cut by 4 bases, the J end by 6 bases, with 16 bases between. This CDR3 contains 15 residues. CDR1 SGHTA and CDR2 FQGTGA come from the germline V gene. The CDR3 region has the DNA TGTGCCAGCAGCTCCGTTGGTGGGGGGTCCAATGAGCAGTTCTTC. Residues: CASSSVGGGSNEQFF.

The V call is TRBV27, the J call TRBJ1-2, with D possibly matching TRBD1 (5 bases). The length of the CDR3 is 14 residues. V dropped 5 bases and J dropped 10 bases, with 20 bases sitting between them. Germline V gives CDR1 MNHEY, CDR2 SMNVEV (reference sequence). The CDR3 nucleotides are TGTGCCAGCAGTCCCGTTACAGGTTGGGGGGACTACACCTTC. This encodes CASSPVTGWGDYTF.

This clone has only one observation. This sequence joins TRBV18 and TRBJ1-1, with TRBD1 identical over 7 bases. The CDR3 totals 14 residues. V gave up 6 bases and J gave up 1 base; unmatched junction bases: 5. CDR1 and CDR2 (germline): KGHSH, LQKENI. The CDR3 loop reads CASSPGDRNTEAFF. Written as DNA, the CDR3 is TGTGCCAGCTCGCCCGGGGACAGGAACACTGAAGCTTTCTTT.

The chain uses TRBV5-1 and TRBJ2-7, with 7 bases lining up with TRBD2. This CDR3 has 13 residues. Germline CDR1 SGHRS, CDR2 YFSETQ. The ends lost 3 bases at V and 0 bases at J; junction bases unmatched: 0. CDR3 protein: CASSWTSSYEQYF. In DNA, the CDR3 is TGCGCCAGCAGCTGGACTAGCTCCTACGAGCAGTACTTC.

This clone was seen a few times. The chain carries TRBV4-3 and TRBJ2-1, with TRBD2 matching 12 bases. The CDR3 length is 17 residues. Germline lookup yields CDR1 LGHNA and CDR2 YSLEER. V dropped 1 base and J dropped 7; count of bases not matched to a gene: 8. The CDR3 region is CASSQALAGGSGNEQFF. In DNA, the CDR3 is TGCGCCAGCAGCCAAGCACTAGCGGGGGGCTCGGGGAATGAGCAGTTCTTC.

CDR3 region: CASGGLAGVETQYF. The CDR3 coding sequence is TGTGCCAGCGGAGGACTAGCGGGAGTCGAGACCCAGTACTTC. This rearrangement joins TRBV9 to TRBJ2-5; TRBD2 agrees at 13 bases. This CDR3 is 14 amino acids long. Germline CDR1 is SGDLS and CDR2 is YYNGEE. Trimming took 7 bases from V and 5 from J; bases not matched to a gene: 5.

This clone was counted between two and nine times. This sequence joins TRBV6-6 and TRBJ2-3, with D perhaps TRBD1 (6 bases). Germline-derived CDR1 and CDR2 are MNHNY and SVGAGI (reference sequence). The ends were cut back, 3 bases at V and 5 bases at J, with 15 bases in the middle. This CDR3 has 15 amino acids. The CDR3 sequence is CASSYSTGWKDTQYF. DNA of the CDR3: TGTGCCAGCAGTTATTCTACAGGGTGGAAAGATACGCAGTATTTT.

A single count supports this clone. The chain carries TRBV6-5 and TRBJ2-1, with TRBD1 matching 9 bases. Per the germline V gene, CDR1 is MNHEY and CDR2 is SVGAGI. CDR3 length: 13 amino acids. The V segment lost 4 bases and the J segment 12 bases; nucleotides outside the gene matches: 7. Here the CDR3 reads CASSSLDRGGQFF. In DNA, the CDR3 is TGTGCCAGCAGTTCCCTCGACAGGGGGGGGCAGTTCTTC.

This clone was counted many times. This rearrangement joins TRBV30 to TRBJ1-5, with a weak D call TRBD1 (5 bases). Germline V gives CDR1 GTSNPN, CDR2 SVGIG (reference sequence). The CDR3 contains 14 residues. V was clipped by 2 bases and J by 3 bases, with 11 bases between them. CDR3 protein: CAWSIDSTNQPQHF. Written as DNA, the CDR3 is TGTGCCTGGAGTATCGACAGTACCAATCAGCCCCAGCATTTT.

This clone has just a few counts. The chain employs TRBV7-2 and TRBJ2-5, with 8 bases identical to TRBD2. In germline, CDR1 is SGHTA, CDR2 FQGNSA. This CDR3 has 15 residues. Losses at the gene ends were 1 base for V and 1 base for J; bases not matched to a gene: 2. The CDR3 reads CASSLGLAGQETQYF. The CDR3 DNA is TGTGCCAGCAGCTTAGGTCTAGCGGGCCAAGAGACCCAGTACTTC.

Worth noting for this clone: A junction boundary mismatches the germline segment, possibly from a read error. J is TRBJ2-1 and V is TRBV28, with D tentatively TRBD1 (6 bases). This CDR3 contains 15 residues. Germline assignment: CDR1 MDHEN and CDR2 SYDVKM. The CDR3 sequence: CSSRAQGRPPNEQFF. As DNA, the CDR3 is TGTTCCAGCCGGGCACAGGGCCGTCCCCCGAATGAGCAGTTCTTC.

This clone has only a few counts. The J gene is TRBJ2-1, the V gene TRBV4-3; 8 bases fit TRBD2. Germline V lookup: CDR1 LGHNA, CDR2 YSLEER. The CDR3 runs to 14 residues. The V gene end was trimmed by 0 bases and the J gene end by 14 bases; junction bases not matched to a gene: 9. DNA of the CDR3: TGCGCCAGCAGCCAAGATTCGGGCGGGGGGAAAGAGTTCTTC. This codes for CASSQDSGGGKEFF.

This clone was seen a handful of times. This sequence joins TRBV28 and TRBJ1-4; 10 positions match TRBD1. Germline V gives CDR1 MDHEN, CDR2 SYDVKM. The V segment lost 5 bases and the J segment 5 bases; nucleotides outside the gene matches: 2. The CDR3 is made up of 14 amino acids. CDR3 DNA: TGTGCCAGCAGTCCGACAGGGGGCAATGAAAAACTGTTTTTT. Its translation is CASSPTGGNEKLFF.

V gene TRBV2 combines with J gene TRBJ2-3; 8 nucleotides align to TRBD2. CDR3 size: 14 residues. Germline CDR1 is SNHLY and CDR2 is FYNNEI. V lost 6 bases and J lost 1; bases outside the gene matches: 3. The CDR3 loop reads CASRSGGGTDTQYF. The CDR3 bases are TGTGCCAGCAGATCGGGGGGGGGCACAGATACGCAGTATTTT. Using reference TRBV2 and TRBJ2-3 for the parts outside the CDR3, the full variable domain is EPEVTQTPSHQVTQMGQEVILRCVPISNHLYFYWYRQILGQKVEFLVSFYNNEISEKSEIFDDQFSVERPDGSNFTLKIRSTKLEDSAMYFCASRSGGGTDTQYFGPGTRLTVL.

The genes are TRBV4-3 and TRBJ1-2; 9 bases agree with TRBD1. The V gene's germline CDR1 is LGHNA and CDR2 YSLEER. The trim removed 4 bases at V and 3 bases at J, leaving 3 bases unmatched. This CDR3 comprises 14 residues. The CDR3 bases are TGCGCCAGCAGCCGCGACAGGGGGTACTATGGCTACACCTTC. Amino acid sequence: CASSRDRGYYGYTF.